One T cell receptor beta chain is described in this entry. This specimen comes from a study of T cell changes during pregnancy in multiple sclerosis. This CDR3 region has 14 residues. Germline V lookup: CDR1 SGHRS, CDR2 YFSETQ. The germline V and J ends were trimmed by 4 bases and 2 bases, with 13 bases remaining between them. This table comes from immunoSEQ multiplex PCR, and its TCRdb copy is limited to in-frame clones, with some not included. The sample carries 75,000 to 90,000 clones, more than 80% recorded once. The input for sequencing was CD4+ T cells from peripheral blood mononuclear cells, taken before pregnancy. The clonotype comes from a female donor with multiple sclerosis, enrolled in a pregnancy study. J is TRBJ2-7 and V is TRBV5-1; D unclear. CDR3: CASSLLAVTYEQYF. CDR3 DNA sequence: TGCGCCAGCAGCCTGTTAGCCGTAACCTACGAGCAGTACTTC. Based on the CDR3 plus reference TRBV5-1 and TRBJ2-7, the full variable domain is KAGVTQTPRYLIKTRGQQVTLSCSPISGHRSVSWYQQTPGQGLQFLFEYFSETQRNKGNFPGRFSGRQFSNSRSEMNVSTLELGDSALYLCASSLLAVTYEQYFGPGTRLTVT.